What follows are 2 T cell receptor beta chains derived from one specimen sequenced in a study of cytomegalovirus exposure and HLA in healthy donors. The PCR used 60 Vbeta and 13 Jbeta primers. Using immunoSEQ multiplex PCR, the repertoire was profiled, and TCRdb retains in-frame clones only, with some absent. The sample holds about 150,000 clones, approximately 80% seen once. Sequenced sample: PBMCs. The origin of the receptors is a woman between 40 and 55 years old in good health and CMV-seropositive.

V gene TRBV30 combines with J gene TRBJ1-4; D unclear. From germline, CDR1 is GTSNPN and CDR2 SVGIG (reference sequence). V was trimmed by 0 bases and J by 2 bases, leaving 10 bases between them. This CDR3 spans 15 amino acids. CDR3 sequence reads: CAWSVSRVTNEKLFF. The CDR3, as DNA: TGTGCCTGGAGTGTAAGCCGGGTCACTAATGAAAAACTGTTTTTT.

V usage is TRBV13 and J usage is TRBJ2-5, with no clear D. This CDR3 contains 16 residues. V lost 0 bases and J 0 bases, leaving 11 bases between the germline ends. From germline, CDR1 is PRHDT and CDR2 FYEKMQ (reference sequence). This CDR3 is CASSLGRSTYQETQYF. Here the CDR3 DNA reads TGTGCCAGCAGCTTAGGCCGTTCCACATACCAAGAGACCCAGTACTTC.